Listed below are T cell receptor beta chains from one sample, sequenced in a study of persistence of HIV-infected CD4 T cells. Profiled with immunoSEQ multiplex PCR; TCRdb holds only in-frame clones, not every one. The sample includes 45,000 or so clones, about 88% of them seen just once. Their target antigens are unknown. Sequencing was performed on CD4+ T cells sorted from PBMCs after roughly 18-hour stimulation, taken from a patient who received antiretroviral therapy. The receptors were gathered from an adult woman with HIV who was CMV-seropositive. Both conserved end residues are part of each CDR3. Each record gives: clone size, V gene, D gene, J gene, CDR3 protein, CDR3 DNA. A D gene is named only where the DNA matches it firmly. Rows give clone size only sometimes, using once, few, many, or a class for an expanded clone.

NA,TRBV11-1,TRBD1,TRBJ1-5,CASSPGGTADQPQHF,TGTGCCAGCAGCCCGGGTGGGACAGCCGATCAGCCCCAGCATTTT
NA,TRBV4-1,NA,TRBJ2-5,CASSPRQGTQETQYF,TGCGCCAGCAGCCCTAGGCAGGGCACCCAAGAGACCCAGTACTTC
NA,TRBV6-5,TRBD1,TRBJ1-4,CASSSGGQTEKLFF,TGTGCCAGCAGTTCAGGGGGCCAAACTGAAAAACTGTTTTTT
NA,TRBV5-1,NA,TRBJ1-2,CASSLELNYGYTF,TGCGCCAGCAGCTTGGAACTGAACTATGGCTACACCTTC
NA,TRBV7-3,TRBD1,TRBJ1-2,CASSLTRTGAGYTF,TGTGCCAGCAGCTTAACTCGGACAGGCGCTGGCTACACCTTC
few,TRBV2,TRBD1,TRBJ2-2,CASRRETGGGELFF,TGTGCCAGCAGACGCGAAACAGGGGGCGGGGAGCTGTTTTTT
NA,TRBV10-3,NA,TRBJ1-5,CAISESGGMGQPQHF,TGTGCCATCAGTGAGTCTGGGGGGATGGGTCAGCCCCAGCATTTT
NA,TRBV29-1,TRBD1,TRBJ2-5,CSVETTGGRETQYF,TGCAGCGTTGAAACGACAGGGGGCAGAGAGACCCAGTACTTC
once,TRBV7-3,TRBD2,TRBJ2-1,CASSKLAGGINEQFF,TGTGCCAGCAGCAAACTAGCGGGGGGGATCAATGAGCAGTTCTTC
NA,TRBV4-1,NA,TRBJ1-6,CASSQDRGTPSPLHF,TGCGCCAGCAGCCAAGACCGGGGAACCCCCTCACCCCTCCACTTT
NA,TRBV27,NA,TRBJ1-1,CASSSRGAFTEAFF,TGTGCCAGCAGTTCCCGGGGGGCATTTACTGAAGCTTTCTTT
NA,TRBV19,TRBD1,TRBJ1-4,CASTGTGYEKLFF,TGTGCCAGTACCGGGACAGGGTATGAAAAACTGTTTTTT
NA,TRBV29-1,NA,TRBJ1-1,CSVEEVGTEAFF,TGCAGCGTTGAAGAGGTGGGCACTGAAGCTTTCTTT
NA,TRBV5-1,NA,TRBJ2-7,CASSLDDNSYEQYF,TGCGCCAGCAGCTTGGATGACAACTCCTACGAGCAGTACTTC
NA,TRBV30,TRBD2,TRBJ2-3,CAWSRKRGGIVDTQYF,TGTGCCTGGAGTAGGAAGCGGGGGGGCATAGTAGATACGCAGTATTTT
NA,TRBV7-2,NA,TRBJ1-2,CASSLKLGGLYGYTF,TGTGCCAGCAGCTTAAAGTTAGGGGGGCTATATGGCTACACCTTC
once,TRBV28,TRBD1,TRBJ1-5,CASSSGTGLMWNQPQHF,TGTGCCAGCAGTTCCGGGACAGGGCTAATGTGGAATCAGCCCCAGCATTTT
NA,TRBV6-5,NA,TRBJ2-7,CASTSTLPYEQYF,TGTGCCAGCACTTCCACCTTACCCTACGAGCAGTACTTC
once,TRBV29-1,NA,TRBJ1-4,CSVTDSWGEKLFF,TGCAGCGTTACCGACAGCTGGGGTGAAAAACTGTTTTTT
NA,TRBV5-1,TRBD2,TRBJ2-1,CASSLGAGGTNEQFF,TGCGCCAGCAGCTTAGGAGCGGGGGGTACAAATGAGCAGTTCTTC
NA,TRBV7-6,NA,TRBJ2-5,CASSLAPGQQETQYF,TGTGCCAGCAGCTTAGCGCCGGGTCAGCAAGAGACCCAGTACTTC
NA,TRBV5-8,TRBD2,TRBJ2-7,CASSLVGGTSGAYEQYF,TGTGCCAGCAGCTTGGTGGGAGGGACTAGCGGCGCTTACGAGCAGTACTTC
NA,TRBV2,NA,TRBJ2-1,CASSTGGSSEFF,TGTGCCAGCAGCACCGGGGGATCTAGCGAGTTCTTC
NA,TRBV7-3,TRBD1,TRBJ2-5,CASSRDRVSGETQYF,TGTGCCAGCAGCCGAGACAGGGTGTCGGGGGAGACCCAGTACTTC
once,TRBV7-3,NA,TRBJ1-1,CASSLQGPTTEAFF,TGTGCCAGCAGCTTACAGGGCCCGACCACTGAAGCTTTCTTT
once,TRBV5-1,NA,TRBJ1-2,CASSSELQGPESPGYTF,TGCGCCAGCAGCTCAGAATTACAGGGCCCCGAGTCGCCTGGCTACACCTTC
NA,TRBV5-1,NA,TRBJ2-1,CASSRGGGVGNEQFF,TGCGCCAGCAGCCGCGGAGGGGGGGTAGGAAATGAGCAGTTCTTC
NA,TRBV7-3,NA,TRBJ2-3,CASSSSESDTQYF,TGTGCCAGCAGTTCAAGCGAGAGCGATACGCAGTATTTT
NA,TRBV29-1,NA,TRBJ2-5,CSAETQYF,TGCAGTGCAGAGACCCAGTACTTC
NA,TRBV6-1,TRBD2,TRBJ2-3,CASSEASGGAYVTDTQYF,TGTGCCAGCAGTGAAGCTTCCGGGGGGGCTTATGTCACAGATACGCAGTATTTT
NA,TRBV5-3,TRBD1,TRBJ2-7,CARSSTRQGDSYEQYF,TGTGCCAGAAGCAGCACCCGACAGGGTGACTCCTACGAGCAGTACTTC
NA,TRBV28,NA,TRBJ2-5,CASSLSIQREQYF,TGTGCCAGCAGTTTATCGATCCAGAGGGAGCAGTACTTC
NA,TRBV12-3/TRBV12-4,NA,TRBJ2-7,CASSGTPGEQYF,TGTGCCAGCAGTGGGACACCGGGCGAGCAGTACTTC
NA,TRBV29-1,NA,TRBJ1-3,CSAYFGTPNSGNTIYF,TGCAGCGCGTACTTCGGGACCCCAAACTCTGGAAACACCATATATTTT
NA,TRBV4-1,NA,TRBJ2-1,CASSPPAPSEQFF,TGCGCCAGCAGCCCCCCAGCCCCCAGTGAGCAGTTCTTC
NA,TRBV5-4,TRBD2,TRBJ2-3,CASSLAPSGGQDTQYF,TGTGCCAGCAGCTTGGCCCCTAGCGGGGGACAAGATACGCAGTATTTT
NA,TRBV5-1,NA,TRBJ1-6,CASSLRDGDNSPLHF,TGCGCCAGCAGCTTGCGGGACGGGGATAATTCACCCCTCCACTTT
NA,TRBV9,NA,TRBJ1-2,CASSRTGVANYGYTF,TGTGCCAGCAGTCGAACGGGGGTAGCTAACTATGGCTACACCTTC
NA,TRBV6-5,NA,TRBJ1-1,CASRGSYTEAFF,TGTGCCAGCCGGGGGTCTTACACTGAAGCTTTCTTT
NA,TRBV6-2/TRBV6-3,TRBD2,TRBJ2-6,CASSPRGGVPSGANVLTF,TGTGCCAGCAGCCCGCGTGGGGGGGTCCCCTCTGGGGCCAACGTCCTGACTTTC
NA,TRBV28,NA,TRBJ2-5,CASSRPRETQYF,TGTGCCAGCAGCAGGCCCAGAGAGACCCAGTACTTC
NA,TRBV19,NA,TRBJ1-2,CASSIQVAHGYTF,TGTGCCAGTAGTATTCAGGTAGCCCATGGCTACACCTTC
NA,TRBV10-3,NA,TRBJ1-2,CAISDQSLETF,TGTGCCATCAGTGACCAGTCCTTGGAAACCTTC
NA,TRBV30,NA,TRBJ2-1,CAWSQTSLNEQFF,TGTGCCTGGAGTCAAACTAGCCTCAATGAGCAGTTCTTC
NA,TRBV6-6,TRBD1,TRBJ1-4,CASNHRGATNEKLFF,TGTGCCAGCAACCACAGGGGCGCAACTAATGAAAAACTGTTTTTT
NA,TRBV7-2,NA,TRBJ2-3,CASSPLTSTDTQYF,TGTGCCAGCAGCCCCTTGACTAGCACAGATACGCAGTATTTT